Below, one T cell receptor (beta chain) is given with its context. The antigen is unknown. The data originate from a study of graft-versus-host responses after intestinal transplantation. Study information: After anti-thymocyte globulin induction, recipients took tacrolimus and steroids for two to three years.

Study-wide findings and caveats: With peak circulating GvH clone levels came an association with early post-transplant HvG declines. High graft-versus-host to host-versus-graft clonal ratios were found in allografts of patients who had graft-donor T cell macrochimerism. GvH clonotypes were identified within recipient marrow, with a subset emerging first in ileum or blood.

Some clones are missing from TCRdb's copy, which holds only in-frame ones; the method was immunoSEQ multiplex PCR. The sample consists of around 76,000 clones, around 95% of them appearing once. CDR3 size: 14 residues. V gave up 3 bases and J gave up 3 bases; unmatched junction bases: 4. CDR1 and CDR2 (germline): MNHEY, SVGAGI. This chain joins TRBV6-5 and TRBJ2-7; TRBD1 matches 8 bases. The clonotype comes from a human donor who received an intestinal transplant. The sequencing used unstimulated CD8+ T cells sorted from spleen or lymph node cells, collected before intestinal transplant. CDR3 sequence reads: CASSYEQGVYEQYF. The CDR3 DNA reads as TGTGCCAGCAGTTATGAACAGGGGGTCTACGAGCAGTACTTC.